Below are 28 T cell receptor beta chains sequenced from a single sample in a study of blood T cells in healthy people across ages. For the second PCR, which ran for roughly 7 to 11 cycles, a sample-barcoded 5' primer and a J-beta primer mix were used. TCRdb analysed the 5' RACE reads with MiXCR anew, one entry per CDR3 protein. The data hold 1.5 million to 2 million distinct CDR3 sequences, with 30% to 40% observed a single time. Sequences were obtained from blood. The receptors come from a woman in her thirties in good health.

This clonotype occurred a few times. V gene TRBV7-2 combines with J gene TRBJ2-5, with 8 bases lining up with TRBD2. CDR3 size: 14 residues. The V gene end was trimmed by 1 base and the J gene end by 8 bases; junction bases not matched to a gene: 6. Germline V gene sequence: CDR1 SGHTA, CDR2 FQGNSA. CDR3 region: CASSLGNSGDTQYF. In DNA form, the CDR3 reads TGTGCCAGCAGCTTAGGGAATAGCGGGGACACCCAGTACTTC. Variable domain in full (rest from reference TRBV7-2 and TRBJ2-5): GAGVSQSPSNKVTEKGKDVELRCDPISGHTALYWYRQSLGQGLEFLIYFQGNSAPDKSGLPSDRFSAERTGGSVSTLTIQRTQQEDSAVYLCASSLGNSGDTQYFGPGTRLLVL.

This clonotype was picked up a small number of times. The V and J genes are TRBV20-1 and TRBJ1-1; D is unclear. Trimming took 6 bases from V and 3 from J, leaving 17 bases between them. The germline V gene has CDR1 DFQATT and CDR2 SNEGSKA (reference sequence). This CDR3 spans 14 amino acids. CDR3 in amino acids: CSASSSRTYTEAFF. The CDR3 DNA follows: TGCAGTGCCTCTAGTAGTAGGACGTACACTGAAGCTTTCTTT.

The rearrangement joins TRBV7-2 to TRBJ1-5; D remains unclear. The CDR3 spans 15 residues. Trimming shortened V by 3 bases and J by 3 bases, and 12 bases separated the two germline ends. CDR1 and CDR2 (germline): SGHTA, FQGNSA. The CDR3 bases are TGTGCCAGCAGCTTCGTCTATGATCCCAATCAGCCCCAGCATTTT. This translates into CASSFVYDPNQPQHF.

In this sample, this clonotype turned up once. The chain is built from TRBV29-1 and TRBJ1-2; D is ambiguous. Trimming removed 1 base from V and 3 bases from J, with 6 bases in between. CDR1 is SQVTM, CDR2 ANQGSEA, per germline. This CDR3 has 12 residues. The CDR3: CSVEVGDYGYTF. In DNA form, the CDR3 reads TGCAGCGTTGAAGTCGGAGACTATGGCTACACCTTC.

This clonotype has more than one count but fewer than ten. The chain recombines TRBV5-1 with TRBJ2-1, with D perhaps matching TRBD2 (6 bases). Germline assignment: CDR1 SGHRS and CDR2 YFSETQ. There are 14 residues in the CDR3. The V and J ends lost 0 bases and 5 bases respectively, with 9 bases between them. This chain's CDR3 is CASSLVAANNEQFF. In nucleotides, the CDR3 is TGCGCCAGCAGCTTGGTAGCGGCCAACAATGAGCAGTTCTTC.

This clonotype has a count of ten or more. The chain joins TRBV9 to TRBJ1-2; a possible D gene is TRBD1 (6 bases). The length of the CDR3 is 13 residues. CDR1 is SGDLS and CDR2 is YYNGEE in the germline V gene. V was shortened by 4 bases and J by 4 bases, with 11 bases between the two germline ends. The CDR3: CASSPGTIYGYTF. The CDR3 bases are TGTGCCAGCAGCCCCGGGACAATCTATGGCTACACCTTC.

In its sample, this clonotype was seen a few times. The chain recombines TRBV20-1 with TRBJ2-1, with D perhaps given as TRBD1 or TRBD2 (7 bases each). The CDR3 spans 14 residues. V lost 6 bases and J lost 4, with 16 bases in between. CDR1 is DFQATT, CDR2 SNEGSKA, per germline (reference sequence). CDR3: CSAPDREGYNEQFF. The DNA of the CDR3 is TGCAGTGCCCCCGACAGGGAGGGATACAATGAGCAGTTCTTC.

The V call is TRBV29-1, the J call TRBJ1-1, with TRBD1 matching over 7 bases. CDR1 SQVTM and CDR2 ANQGSEA come from the germline V gene. The CDR3 loop spans 13 amino acids. V dropped 6 bases and J dropped 5; count of bases not matched to a gene: 9. CDR3 sequence: CSVEQGSRTEAFF. CDR3 in DNA: TGCAGCGTGGAACAGGGGTCGCGGACTGAAGCTTTCTTT.

In its sample, this clonotype was seen a few times. The chain is built from TRBV5-5 and TRBJ2-1, with 8 positions matching TRBD1. V trimming: 4 bases; J trimming: 9 bases; junction bases outside the gene matches: 6. This CDR3 region has 13 residues. Germline values: CDR1 SGHKS, CDR2 YYEKEE (reference sequence). In DNA, the CDR3 is TGTGCCAGCAGCCTACAGGGGGACAGTGAGCAGTTCTTC. Translated, it gives CASSLQGDSEQFF.

This clonotype was seen many times. V gene TRBV28 combines with J gene TRBJ2-7; TRBD2 matches 11 bases. Germline CDR1 is MDHEN and CDR2 is SYDVKM. The CDR3 is 16 amino acids. V was clipped by 6 bases and J by 4 bases; unmatched bases: 11. The CDR3 nucleotides are TGTGCCAGCAGACTGCTGAAAGGGACTAGCGGATACGAGCAGTACTTC. Translation gives CASRLLKGTSGYEQYF.

V and J are TRBV4-1 and TRBJ1-2, with D hard to call. From germline, CDR1 is MGHRA and CDR2 YSYEKL. This CDR3 is 13 amino acids long. V lost 0 bases, J lost 8 bases, and 10 bases lay in between. This CDR3 is CASSQDVIEGYTF. The CDR3 nucleotides read TGCGCCAGCAGCCAAGATGTAATAGAGGGCTACACCTTC.

The chain employs TRBV15 and TRBJ2-5; D possibly matches TRBD1 or TRBD2 (5 bases each). V gave up 4 bases and J gave up 5 bases, with 17 bases separating them. This CDR3 comprises 15 residues. Germline V gene sequence: CDR1 LNHNV, CDR2 YYDKDF (reference sequence). CDR3 in amino acids: CATSKSGREGETQYF. CDR3 coding DNA: TGTGCCACCAGCAAATCGGGACGGGAAGGGGAGACCCAGTACTTC.

This clonotype was counted a few times. This sequence joins TRBV6-1 and TRBJ1-1; D uncertain. V shed 3 bases and J shed 1 base, with 6 bases lying between them. The CDR3 totals 13 residues. The germline V gene has CDR1 MNHNS and CDR2 SASEGT. This chain's CDR3 is CASSDPPNTEAFF. The CDR3 DNA reads TGTGCCAGCAGTGATCCCCCGAACACTGAAGCTTTCTTT.

This chain connects TRBV4-1 to TRBJ2-2; 9 bases match TRBD2. Per the germline V gene, CDR1 is MGHRA and CDR2 is YSYEKL. This CDR3 has 17 amino acids. Unmatched junction bases numbered 6, after V lost 3 bases and J lost 1 base. CDR3 coding DNA: TGCGCCAGCAGCCATCGGAGCGGGGGGCAGAACACCGGGGAGCTGTTTTTT. Protein product: CASSHRSGGQNTGELFF.

This clonotype was seen only a few times. The chain combines TRBV7-8 with TRBJ2-5; a possible D gene is TRBD1 (6 bases). This CDR3 contains 14 residues. The V gene's germline CDR1 is SGHVS and CDR2 FQNEAQ. The germline V and J ends were trimmed by 5 bases and 5 bases, with 15 bases remaining between them. The chain's CDR3 is CASSTRQARETQYF. The DNA for the CDR3 is TGTGCCAGCAGCACCCGACAGGCCAGGGAGACCCAGTACTTC.

This chain connects TRBV20-1 to TRBJ2-1; D uncertain. The germline V gene encodes CDR1 DFQATT and CDR2 SNEGSKA (reference sequence). The CDR3 has 12 residues. CDR3 bases: TGCCTCAAACAGTGGCGTACGGAGACCCAGTTCTTC. As protein: CLKQWRTETQFF.

In its sample, this clonotype was seen a few times. The genes are TRBV7-9 and TRBJ2-5, with 12 bases lining up with TRBD2. Germline V gene sequence: CDR1 SEHNR, CDR2 FQNEAQ (reference sequence). The CDR3 sequence is 15 residues long. V shed 6 bases, J shed 5 bases, and the junction held 7 bases outside the gene matches. Here the CDR3 DNA reads TGTGCCAGCAGTAGACTAGCGGGAGAAGGGGAGACCCAGTACTTC. It yields the protein CASSRLAGEGETQYF.

This clonotype was seen a few times. CDR3 nucleotide sequence: TGTGCCAGCAGCCAAAGAAACCCGCAGTACAATGAGCAGTTCTTC. Translating gives CASSQRNPQYNEQFF. This sequence joins TRBV28 and TRBJ2-1, with D unresolved. The CDR3 totals 15 residues. Germline assignment: CDR1 MDHEN and CDR2 SYDVKM. With 6 bases removed from V and 4 bases from J, the gap between germline ends came to 16 bases.

V is TRBV4-2 and J is TRBJ1-2; 9 bases agree with TRBD1. The CDR3 consists of 17 residues. V was clipped by 2 bases and J by 0 bases; unmatched bases: 7. CDR1 and CDR2 from the germline V gene are LGHNA and YNFKEQ. The CDR3 loop reads CASSQPTGGITNYGYTF. CDR3 DNA sequence: TGTGCCAGCAGCCAACCGACAGGGGGTATCACTAACTATGGCTACACCTTC.

This clonotype was observed at least ten times. The gene calls are TRBV15 and TRBJ2-5; 10 bases are a match to TRBD2. The CDR3 contains 15 residues. From germline, CDR1 is LNHNV and CDR2 YYDKDF (reference sequence). J was trimmed by 5 bases and V by 6 bases; bases with no gene match: 9. The CDR3 reads CATSTGTSETETQYF. CDR3 sequence (DNA): TGTGCCACCAGTACCGGGACTAGCGAGACGGAGACCCAGTACTTC.

This clonotype has more than one count but fewer than ten. The chain combines TRBV11-2 with TRBJ2-3; TRBD1 aligns across 9 bases. Germline loops: CDR1 SGHAT, CDR2 FQNNGV. The CDR3 sequence is 16 residues long. The V gene end was trimmed by 5 bases and the J gene end by 0 bases; junction bases not matched to a gene: 6. The CDR3 DNA reads as TGTGCCAGCAGCAAAGGGACAGGGCTAAGCACAGATACGCAGTATTTT. Translating it yields CASSKGTGLSTDTQYF.

Only a few counts were recorded for this clonotype. The CDR3 reads CASSYSYRSLGTQYF. The CDR3, as DNA: TGTGCCAGCAGTTACTCATACAGGTCCTTAGGGACCCAGTACTTC. V gene TRBV6-5 combines with J gene TRBJ2-5; tentative D call: TRBD1 (5 bases). Trimming took 0 bases from V and 7 from J, leaving 15 bases between them. Germline V gene lookup returns CDR1 MNHEY and CDR2 SVGAGI. The CDR3 runs to 15 residues.

The chain joins TRBV2 to TRBJ2-2; the match to TRBD2 covers 11 bases. Per germline, CDR1 SNHLY and CDR2 FYNNEI. Trimming took 2 bases from V and 6 from J; bases not matched to a gene: 5. The CDR3 is 16 residues long. The CDR3 reads CASSELLAGGSGELFF. CDR3 DNA: TGTGCCAGCAGTGAATTGTTAGCGGGGGGGTCCGGGGAGCTGTTTTTT. The full variable domain, its missing parts supplied by reference TRBV2 and TRBJ2-2, is EPEVTQTPSHQVTQMGQEVILRCVPISNHLYFYWYRQILGQKVEFLVSFYNNEISEKSEIFDDQFSVERPDGSNFTLKIRSTKLEDSAMYFCASSELLAGGSGELFFGEGSRLTVL.

The chain recombines TRBV25-1 with TRBJ1-2; 7 nucleotides agree with TRBD1. CDR3 length: 16 residues. The germline gives CDR1 MGHDK, CDR2 SYGVNS. V lost 5 bases, J lost 7 bases, and 16 bases stayed unmatched. The CDR3 nucleotides read TGTGCCAGCAGTCCTCTATATACCTGGGACAGACTTGGCTACACCTTC. Translation gives CASSPLYTWDRLGYTF.

This clonotype was seen a single time. A much larger clone sits a single nucleotide away, making a read error possible. The V and J genes are TRBV4-2 and TRBJ1-2; D is unresolved. The CDR3 covers 13 residues. Germline V gives CDR1 LGHNA, CDR2 YNFKEQ. V lost 4 bases, J lost 5 bases, and 11 bases lay in between. Written as DNA, the CDR3 is TGTGCCAGCAGCCCTGACGCCGAGTATGGCTACACCTTC. Its protein product is CASSPDAEYGYTF.

This clonotype showed up many times. Its ends do not fully match the called genes, so a read error is possible. The chain is built from TRBV20-1 and TRBJ2-1; TRBD2 aligns across 12 bases. Germline CDR1 DFQATT, CDR2 SNEGSKA (reference sequence). The CDR3 consists of 15 residues. The CDR3 DNA reads as TGTACTCCGGGACTAGCGGGTCGCTCCTACAATGAGCAGTTCTTC. The encoded protein is CTPGLAGRSYNEQFF.

This clonotype was recorded many times. The V and J genes are TRBV20-1 and TRBJ2-7, with D perhaps matching TRBD1 (7 bases). Germline CDR1 reads DFQATT; CDR2 reads SNEGSKA (reference sequence). V dropped 1 base and J dropped 4 bases, with 20 bases sitting between them. This CDR3 is 16 amino acids long. DNA for the CDR3: TGCAGTGCTAGAGCCACCTCAGGGGGGTATGTTTACGAGCAGTACTTC. It yields the protein CSARATSGGYVYEQYF.

This clonotype was detected once. The rearrangement links TRBV7-2 to TRBJ1-6; D unclear. Trimming cost V 7 bases and J 9 bases, with 19 bases left between them. Germline V lookup: CDR1 SGHTA, CDR2 FQGNSA. The CDR3 runs to 15 residues. CDR3 nucleotides: TGTGCCAGCAACGGCGGGCAAGTGGTCACTTCACCCCTCCACTTT. It is translated as CASNGGQVVTSPLHF.